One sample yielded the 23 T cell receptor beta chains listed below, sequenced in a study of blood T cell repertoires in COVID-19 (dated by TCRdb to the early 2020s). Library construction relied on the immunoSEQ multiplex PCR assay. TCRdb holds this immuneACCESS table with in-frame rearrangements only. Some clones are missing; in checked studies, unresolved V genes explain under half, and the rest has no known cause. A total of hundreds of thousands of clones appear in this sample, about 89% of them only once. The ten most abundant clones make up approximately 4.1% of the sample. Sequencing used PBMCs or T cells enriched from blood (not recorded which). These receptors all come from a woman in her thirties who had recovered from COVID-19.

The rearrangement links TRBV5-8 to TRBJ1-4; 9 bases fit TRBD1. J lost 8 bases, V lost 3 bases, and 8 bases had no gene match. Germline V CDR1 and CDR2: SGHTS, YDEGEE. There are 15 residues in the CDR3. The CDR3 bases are TGTGCCAGCAGCTCGGGACAGGGCAGTTACGAAAAACTGTTTTTT. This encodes CASSSGQGSYEKLFF.

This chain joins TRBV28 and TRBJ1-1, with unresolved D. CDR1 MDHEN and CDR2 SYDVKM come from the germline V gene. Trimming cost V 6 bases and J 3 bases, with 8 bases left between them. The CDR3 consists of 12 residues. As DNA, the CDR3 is TGTGCCAGCAGACACAGCTACACTGAAGCTTTCTTT. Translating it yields CASRHSYTEAFF.

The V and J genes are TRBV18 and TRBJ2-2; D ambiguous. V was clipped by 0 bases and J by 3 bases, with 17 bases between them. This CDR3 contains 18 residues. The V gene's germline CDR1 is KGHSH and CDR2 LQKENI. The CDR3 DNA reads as TGTGCCAGCTCACCACCGCTTCGGTCTCATAGATACACCGGGGAGCTGTTTTTT. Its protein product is CASSPPLRSHRYTGELFF.

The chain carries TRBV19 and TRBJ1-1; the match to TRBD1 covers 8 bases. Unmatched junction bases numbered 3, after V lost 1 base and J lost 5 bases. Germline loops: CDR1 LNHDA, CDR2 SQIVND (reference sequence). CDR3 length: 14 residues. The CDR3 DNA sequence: TGTGCCAGTAGTATAGCCACAGGGGGAACTGAAGCTTTCTTT. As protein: CASSIATGGTEAFF.

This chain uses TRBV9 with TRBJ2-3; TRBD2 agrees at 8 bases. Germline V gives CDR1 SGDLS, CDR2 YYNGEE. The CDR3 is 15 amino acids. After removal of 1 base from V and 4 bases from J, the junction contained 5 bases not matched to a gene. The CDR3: CASSVSGSGADTQYF. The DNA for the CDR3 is TGTGCCAGCAGCGTAAGCGGGAGTGGGGCAGATACGCAGTATTTT.

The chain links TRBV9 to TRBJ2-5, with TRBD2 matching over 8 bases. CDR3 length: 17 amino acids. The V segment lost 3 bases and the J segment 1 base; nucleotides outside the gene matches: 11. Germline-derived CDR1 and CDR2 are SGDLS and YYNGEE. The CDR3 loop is CASSALLGGRSQETQYF. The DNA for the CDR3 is TGTGCCAGCAGCGCCCTCCTCGGCGGGAGGTCCCAAGAGACCCAGTACTTC.

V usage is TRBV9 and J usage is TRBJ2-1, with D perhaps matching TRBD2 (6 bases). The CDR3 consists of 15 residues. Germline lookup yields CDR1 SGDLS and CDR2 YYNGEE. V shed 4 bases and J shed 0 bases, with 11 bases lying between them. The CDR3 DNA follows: TGTGCCAGCAGCCAAGGGAGGAACTCCTACAATGAGCAGTTCTTC. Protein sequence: CASSQGRNSYNEQFF.

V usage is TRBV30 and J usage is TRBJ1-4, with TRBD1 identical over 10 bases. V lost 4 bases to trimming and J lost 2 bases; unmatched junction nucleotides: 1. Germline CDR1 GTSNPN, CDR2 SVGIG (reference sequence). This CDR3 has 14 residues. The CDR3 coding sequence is TGTGCCTGGACGACAGGGGGCACTAATGAAAAACTGTTTTTT. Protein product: CAWTTGGTNEKLFF.

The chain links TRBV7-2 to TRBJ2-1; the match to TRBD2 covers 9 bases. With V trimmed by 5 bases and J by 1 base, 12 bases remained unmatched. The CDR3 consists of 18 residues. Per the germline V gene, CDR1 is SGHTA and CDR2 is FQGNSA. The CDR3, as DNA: TGTGCCAGCAGCCTCCCCGGCGGGAGGGTAAATTCCTACAATGAGCAGTTCTTC. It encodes CASSLPGGRVNSYNEQFF.

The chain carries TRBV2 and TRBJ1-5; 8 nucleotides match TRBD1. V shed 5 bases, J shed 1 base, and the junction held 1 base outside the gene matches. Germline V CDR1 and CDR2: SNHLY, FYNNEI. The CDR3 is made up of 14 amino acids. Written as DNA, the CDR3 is TGTGCCAGCAGTCGACAGGGGAGCAATCAGCCCCAGCATTTT. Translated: CASSRQGSNQPQHF.

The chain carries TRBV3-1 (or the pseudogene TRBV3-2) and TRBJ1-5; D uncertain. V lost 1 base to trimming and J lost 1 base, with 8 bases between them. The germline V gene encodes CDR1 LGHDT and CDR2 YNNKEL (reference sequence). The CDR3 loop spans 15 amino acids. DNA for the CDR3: TGTGCCAGCAGCCAAGCTTCCGGGAGCAATCAGCCCCAGCATTTT. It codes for CASSQASGSNQPQHF.

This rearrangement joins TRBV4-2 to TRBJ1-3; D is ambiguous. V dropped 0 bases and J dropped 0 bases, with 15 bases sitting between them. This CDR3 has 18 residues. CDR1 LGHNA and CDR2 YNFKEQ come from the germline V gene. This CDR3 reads CASSQDRMAFISGNTIYF. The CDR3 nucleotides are TGTGCCAGCAGCCAAGATCGTATGGCCTTTATCTCTGGAAACACCATATATTTT.

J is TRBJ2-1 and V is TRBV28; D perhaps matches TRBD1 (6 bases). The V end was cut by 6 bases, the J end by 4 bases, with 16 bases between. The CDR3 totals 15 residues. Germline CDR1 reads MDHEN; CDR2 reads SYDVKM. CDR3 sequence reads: CASRRVLGAYNEQFF. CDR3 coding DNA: TGTGCCAGCAGAAGAGTACTGGGGGCTTACAATGAGCAGTTCTTC.

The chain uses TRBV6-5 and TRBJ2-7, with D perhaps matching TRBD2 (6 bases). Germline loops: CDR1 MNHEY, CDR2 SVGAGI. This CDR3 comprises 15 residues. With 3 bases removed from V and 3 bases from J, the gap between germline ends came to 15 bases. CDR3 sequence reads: CASSYIGKGLYEQYF. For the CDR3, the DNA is TGTGCCAGCAGTTATATCGGGAAGGGACTCTACGAGCAGTACTTC.

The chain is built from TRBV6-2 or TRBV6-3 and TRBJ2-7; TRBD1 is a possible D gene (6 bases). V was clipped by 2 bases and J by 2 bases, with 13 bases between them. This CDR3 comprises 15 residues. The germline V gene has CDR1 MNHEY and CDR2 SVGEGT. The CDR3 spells CASSYLDRIAYEQYF. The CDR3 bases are TGTGCCAGCAGTTACCTGGACAGAATAGCCTACGAGCAGTACTTC.

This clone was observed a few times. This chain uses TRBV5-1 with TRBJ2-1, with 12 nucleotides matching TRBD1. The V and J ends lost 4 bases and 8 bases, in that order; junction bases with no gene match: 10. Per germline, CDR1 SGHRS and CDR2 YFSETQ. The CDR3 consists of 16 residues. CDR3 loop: CASSATGTGGAYEQFF. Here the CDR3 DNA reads TGCGCCAGCAGCGCAACCGGGACAGGGGGCGCCTATGAGCAGTTCTTC.

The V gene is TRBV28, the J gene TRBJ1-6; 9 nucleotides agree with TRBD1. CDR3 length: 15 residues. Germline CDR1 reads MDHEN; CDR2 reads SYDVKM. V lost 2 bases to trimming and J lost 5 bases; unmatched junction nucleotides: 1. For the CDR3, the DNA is TGTGCCAGCAGTTTACGGGACAGGGATAATTCACCCCTCCACTTT. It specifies CASSLRDRDNSPLHF.

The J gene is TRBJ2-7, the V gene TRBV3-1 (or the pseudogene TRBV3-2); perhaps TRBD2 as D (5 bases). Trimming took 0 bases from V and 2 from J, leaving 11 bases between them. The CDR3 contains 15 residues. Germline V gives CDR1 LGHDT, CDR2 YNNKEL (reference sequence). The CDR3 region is CASSQETAGPYEQYF. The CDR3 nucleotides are TGTGCCAGCAGCCAAGAGACCGCGGGCCCCTACGAGCAGTACTTC.

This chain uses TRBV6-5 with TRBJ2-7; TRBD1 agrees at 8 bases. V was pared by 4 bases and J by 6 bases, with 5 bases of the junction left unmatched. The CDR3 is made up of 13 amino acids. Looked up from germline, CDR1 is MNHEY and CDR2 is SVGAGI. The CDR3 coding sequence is TGTGCCAGCAGTTTAGACAGGGGCGGCGAGCAGTACTTC. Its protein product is CASSLDRGGEQYF.

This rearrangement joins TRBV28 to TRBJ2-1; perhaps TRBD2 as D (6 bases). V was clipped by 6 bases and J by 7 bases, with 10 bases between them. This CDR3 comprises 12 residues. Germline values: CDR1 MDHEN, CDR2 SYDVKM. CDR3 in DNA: TGTGCCAGCAGCCGACTAGTGAATGAGCAGTTCTTC. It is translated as CASSRLVNEQFF.

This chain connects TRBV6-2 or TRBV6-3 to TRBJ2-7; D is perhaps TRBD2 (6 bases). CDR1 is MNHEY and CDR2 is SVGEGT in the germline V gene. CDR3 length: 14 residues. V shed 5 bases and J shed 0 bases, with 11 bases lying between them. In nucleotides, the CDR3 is TGTGCCAGCAGTAGAAGGACTACCTCCTACGAGCAGTACTTC. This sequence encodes CASSRRTTSYEQYF.

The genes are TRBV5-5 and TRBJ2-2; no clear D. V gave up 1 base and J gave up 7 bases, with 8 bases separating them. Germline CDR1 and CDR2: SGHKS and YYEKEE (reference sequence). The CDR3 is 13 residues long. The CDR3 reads CASSLSVDGELFF. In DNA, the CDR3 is TGTGCCAGCAGCTTGAGTGTAGACGGGGAGCTGTTTTTT.

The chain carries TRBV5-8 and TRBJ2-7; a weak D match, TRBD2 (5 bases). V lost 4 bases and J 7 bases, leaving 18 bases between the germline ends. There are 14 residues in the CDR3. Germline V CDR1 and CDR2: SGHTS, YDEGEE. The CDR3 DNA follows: TGTGCCAGCAGCCCTGGACTGGAATGGGGTGAGCAGTACTTC. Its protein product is CASSPGLEWGEQYF.